The 22 T cell receptor beta chains below were found in one sample sequenced in a study of shared clonotypes between healthy human individuals. Assay: immunoSEQ multiplex PCR; the TCRdb copy retains only in-frame clones and omits some. The table records fewer than 3 million clones, 85% to 95% of them present only once. The source material was naive CD4+ T cells from PBMCs. The subset is: CD45RA+ positively selected. Receptor source: a young man in good health. Some clones in this sample may be carry-over from other donors' samples.

CDR3 amino acids: CASSLTFAGEQFF. In DNA, the CDR3 is TGCGCCAGCAGCTTGACTTTCGCGGGCGAGCAGTTCTTC. The chain is built from TRBV5-1 and TRBJ2-1, with D possibly being TRBD2 (5 bases). Germline loops: CDR1 SGHRS, CDR2 YFSETQ. This CDR3 spans 13 amino acids. Trimming took off 1 base at V and 10 bases at J, with 12 bases between the two ends.

As concerns this clone: This sample also contains other DNA sequences that code for the same CDR3. The chain joins TRBV5-1 to TRBJ2-3; the D is unclear. Trimming shortened V by 1 base and J by 6 bases, and 6 bases separated the two germline ends. Germline values: CDR1 SGHRS, CDR2 YFSETQ. The CDR3 spans 12 residues. The CDR3 loop reads CASSLKGDTQYF. The CDR3 region has the DNA TGCGCCAGCAGCTTGAAAGGGGATACGCAGTATTTT.

Only a few counts were recorded for this clone. The V call is TRBV5-1, the J call TRBJ2-1; TRBD2 matches at 13 bases. Germline CDR1 SGHRS, CDR2 YFSETQ. This CDR3 spans 15 amino acids. J lost 5 bases, V lost 4 bases, and 3 bases had no gene match. This chain's CDR3 is CASSPGLAGNNEQFF. CDR3 DNA: TGCGCCAGCAGCCCGGGACTAGCGGGGAACAATGAGCAGTTCTTC.

The gene calls are TRBV7-9 and TRBJ1-2; D gene ambiguous. Germline V lookup: CDR1 SEHNR, CDR2 FQNEAQ (reference sequence). The V gene lost 1 base and the J gene lost 6 bases, with 12 bases spanning the gap. The CDR3 is 14 residues long. The CDR3, as DNA: TGTGCCAGCAGCTTAGAAGATGGGTTTCATGGCTACACCTTC. Protein product: CASSLEDGFHGYTF.

The chain combines TRBV7-6 with TRBJ2-5, with 8 nucleotides matching TRBD1. Germline V gene data show CDR1 as SGHVS and CDR2 as FNYEAQ. The CDR3 sequence is 13 residues long. The ends lost 5 bases at V and 5 bases at J; junction bases unmatched: 4. In nucleotides, the CDR3 is TGTGCCAGCAGCAAAGGACAGGGTGAGACCCAGTACTTC. Translating it yields CASSKGQGETQYF.

The rearrangement joins TRBV28 to TRBJ2-1; tentative D call: TRBD2 (5 bases). The length of the CDR3 is 13 residues. V shed 2 bases and J shed 5 bases, with 7 bases lying between them. The germline V gene has CDR1 MDHEN and CDR2 SYDVKM. In DNA form, the CDR3 reads TGTGCCAGCAGTTTAAGGCGGGACAATGAGCAGTTCTTC. It is translated as CASSLRRDNEQFF. Full variable domain (missing parts from reference TRBV28 and TRBJ2-1): DVKVTQSSRYLVKRTGEKVFLECVQDMDHENMFWYRQDPGLGLRLIYFSYDVKMKEKGDIPEGYSVSREKKERFSLILESASTNQTSMYLCASSLRRDNEQFFGPGTRLTVL.

The chain recombines TRBV18 with TRBJ1-1, with D possibly being TRBD1 (6 bases). Germline values: CDR1 KGHSH, CDR2 LQKENI. The CDR3 spans 16 residues. Trimming took off 5 bases at V and 5 bases at J, with 21 bases between the two ends. In DNA form, the CDR3 reads TGTGCCAGCTCAAGCGGTGGGGGGGCCGGCGGGACTGAAGCTTTCTTT. It is translated as CASSSGGGAGGTEAFF.

The chain uses TRBV18 and TRBJ2-7, with 7 bases that match TRBD1. Germline trimming cut 3 bases from V and 0 bases from J; bases unmatched to any gene: 11. Germline values: CDR1 KGHSH, CDR2 LQKENI. The CDR3 length is 17 residues. CDR3 DNA: TGTGCCAGCTCACCTGCCCGGGGACAGATCAGCTCCTACGAGCAGTACTTC. Translated, it gives CASSPARGQISSYEQYF.

CDR3 loop: CSVKSSSSTDTQYF. CDR3 coding DNA: TGCAGCGTGAAGAGCAGTTCTAGCACAGATACGCAGTATTTT. The J gene is TRBJ2-3, the V gene TRBV29-1; D is unclear. V shed 6 bases and J shed 0 bases, with 13 bases lying between them. The CDR3 length is 14 residues. Looked up from germline, CDR1 is SQVTM and CDR2 is ANQGSEA.

The chain carries TRBV27 and TRBJ1-1; perhaps TRBD1 as D (5 bases). This CDR3 has 18 amino acids. The germline V gene encodes CDR1 MNHEY and CDR2 SMNVEV (reference sequence). Trimming shortened V by 2 bases and J by 3 bases, and 22 bases separated the two germline ends. CDR3 sequence (DNA): TGTGCCAGCAGTTTAGGGGACGGACACACGCGGGTGGACACTGAAGCTTTCTTT. This encodes CASSLGDGHTRVDTEAFF.

J is TRBJ2-1 and V is TRBV10-3; TRBD2 is a possible D gene (6 bases). V was pared by 6 bases and J by 8 bases, with 14 bases between. The germline V gene encodes CDR1 ENHRY and CDR2 SYGVKD. CDR3 length: 13 residues. CDR3 DNA sequence: TGTGCCATCAGGACGGAGGGCCGGGATGAGCAGTTCTTC. Translated: CAIRTEGRDEQFF.

The chain couples TRBV5-5 to TRBJ2-2; D possibly corresponds to TRBD1 (6 bases). Trimming left V 3 bases short and J 1 base short, with 13 bases between. Germline V CDR1 and CDR2: SGHKS, YYEKEE (reference sequence). The CDR3 is 16 residues long. For the CDR3, the DNA is TGTGCCAGCAGCTGGAGCCCGGACAGGAACACCGGGGAGCTGTTTTTT. Translation gives CASSWSPDRNTGELFF. The whole variable domain, remainder taken from reference TRBV5-5 and TRBJ2-2, is DAGVTQSPTHLIKTRGQQVTLRCSPISGHKSVSWYQQVLGQGPQFIFQYYEKEERGRGNFPDRFSARQFPNYSSELNVNALLLGDSALYLCASSWSPDRNTGELFFGEGSRLTVL.

The rearrangement joins TRBV14 to TRBJ2-7; the D gene could be TRBD1 or TRBD2 (5 bases each). Trimming stripped 1 base from V and 7 bases from J, with 11 bases between. This CDR3 contains 13 residues. Germline CDR1 is SGHDN and CDR2 is FVKESK. CDR3 residues: CASSQAQGREQYF. CDR3 in DNA: TGTGCCAGCAGCCAAGCCCAGGGACGGGAGCAGTACTTC. Looking up the rest from reference TRBV14 and TRBJ2-7 gives the full variable domain: EAGVTQFPSHSVIEKGQTVTLRCDPISGHDNLYWYRRVMGKEIKFLLHFVKESKQDESGMPNNRFLAERTGGTYSTLKVQPAELEDSGVYFCASSQAQGREQYFGPGTRLTVT.

V is TRBV4-2 and J is TRBJ2-2; 10 bases are a match to TRBD2. The CDR3 is 16 amino acids. J was trimmed by 4 bases and V by 0 bases; bases with no gene match: 2. The germline CDR1 and CDR2 sequences are LGHNA and YNFKEQ. The CDR3 DNA reads TGTGCCAGCAGCCAAGAGATAGCGGGAGGCACCGGGGAGCTGTTTTTT. This sequence encodes CASSQEIAGGTGELFF.

The CDR3 is CASSNRDRGVPEAFF. The CDR3 DNA reads TGTGCCAGCAGTAACCGGGACAGGGGGGTCCCTGAAGCTTTCTTT. The V call is TRBV6-5, the J call TRBJ1-1, with 11 bases aligning to TRBD1. The CDR3 has 15 amino acids. Germline CDR1 MNHEY, CDR2 SVGAGI. With V trimmed by 5 bases and J by 6 bases, 8 bases remained unmatched.

Note on this clone: This specimen includes other DNA sequences encoding the same CDR3. V and J are TRBV27 and TRBJ2-7, with TRBD1 identical over 11 bases. The CDR3 runs to 14 residues. V dropped 6 bases and J dropped 3; count of bases not matched to a gene: 4. Germline CDR1 and CDR2: MNHEY and SMNVEV (reference sequence). The chain's CDR3 is CASSGTGGRYEQYF. The CDR3 region has the DNA TGTGCCAGCAGCGGGACAGGGGGTCGCTACGAGCAGTACTTC.

This clone was recorded a few times. The rearrangement uses TRBV9 and TRBJ1-1; D not resolved. The V and J ends lost 0 bases and 6 bases respectively, with 9 bases between them. The length of the CDR3 is 13 residues. CDR1 is SGDLS, CDR2 YYNGEE, per germline. For the CDR3, the DNA is TGTGCCAGCAGCGTAGTCGGAGTGTCTGAAGCTTTCTTT. This encodes CASSVVGVSEAFF.

The chain carries TRBV7-9 and TRBJ1-1; D might be TRBD1 (6 bases). Trimming removed 5 bases from V and 4 bases from J, with 20 bases in between. The CDR3 covers 16 residues. The germline V gene has CDR1 SEHNR and CDR2 FQNEAQ (reference sequence). CDR3 region: CASSQGRGAPGTEAFF. CDR3 bases: TGTGCCAGCAGCCAAGGGCGGGGGGCGCCGGGCACTGAAGCTTTCTTT.

V and J are TRBV28 and TRBJ2-1, with TRBD1 identical over 7 bases. CDR1 MDHEN and CDR2 SYDVKM come from the germline V gene. The length of the CDR3 is 16 residues. J lost 2 bases, V lost 6 bases, and 10 bases had no gene match. CDR3 sequence (DNA): TGTGCCAGCAGCCTGCTAGGGGGCCAGACCTACAATGAGCAGTTCTTC. This sequence encodes CASSLLGGQTYNEQFF.

The chain recombines TRBV28 with TRBJ2-1; 10 bases are a match to TRBD1. The CDR3 has 13 amino acids. Per germline, CDR1 MDHEN and CDR2 SYDVKM. V trimming: 6 bases; J trimming: 7 bases; junction bases outside the gene matches: 3. The CDR3 is CASRTGGENEQFF. The CDR3 DNA reads TGTGCCAGCAGGACAGGGGGCGAGAATGAGCAGTTCTTC.

DNA of the CDR3: TGTGCCAGCGCCCCCAGGGGTTATACCGGGGAGCTGTTTTTT. Translation gives CASAPRGYTGELFF. The rearrangement joins TRBV27 to TRBJ2-2, with D maybe TRBD1 (6 bases). Germline values: CDR1 MNHEY, CDR2 SMNVEV (reference sequence). V was shortened by 8 bases and J by 5 bases, with 15 bases between the two germline ends. CDR3 length: 14 residues.

The rearrangement links TRBV10-1 to TRBJ2-2; 9 bases line up with TRBD1. Looked up from germline, CDR1 is WNHNN and CDR2 is SYGVQD (reference sequence). There are 18 residues in the CDR3. V trimming: 0 bases; J trimming: 2 bases; junction bases outside the gene matches: 7. Written as DNA, the CDR3 is TGCGCCAGCAGTGAGTCGCTGGGACAGGGCCCTAACACCGGGGAGCTGTTTTTT. Translating gives CASSESLGQGPNTGELFF.